One and the same sample provided the 20 T cell receptor beta chains below, sequenced in a study of CD8+CD57+ T cells in acquired aplastic anemia. The study profiled TCR beta VDJ and CDR3 using genomic DNA as template. Using its own MiXCR run on the reads, TCRdb lists one record per CDR3 protein. The sample shows fewer than 300,000 distinct CDR3 sequences, roughly 82% of them seen only once. CD8+CD57+ cell expansion had been shown by flow cytometry in patients chosen for sequencing. Sequenced sample: sorted CD4+, CD8+, or CD8+CD57+ T cells (not recorded which) from PBMCs. These receptors all come from a human donor with aplastic anemia.

The CDR3 DNA follows: TGTGCCAGCAGCCCCGCACAGGGAAACGGTCAGGATGAGCAGTTCTTC. Its protein product is CASSPAQGNGQDEQFF. The chain uses TRBV5-5 and TRBJ2-1; TRBD1 might be the D (6 bases). The CDR3 has 16 residues. Germline CDR1 reads SGHKS; CDR2 reads YYEKEE (reference sequence). The V end was cut by 4 bases, the J end by 8 bases, with 22 bases between. The variable domain in full, with the rest retrieved from reference TRBV5-5 and TRBJ2-1, is DAGVTQSPTHLIKTRGQQVTLRCSPISGHKSVSWYQQVLGQGPQFIFQYYEKEERGRGNFPDRFSARQFPNYSSELNVNALLLGDSALYLCASSPAQGNGQDEQFFGPGTRLTVL.

The chain links TRBV5-5 to TRBJ2-1; D remains ambiguous. CDR3 size: 14 residues. Germline V gene data show CDR1 as SGHKS and CDR2 as YYEKEE (reference sequence). Trimming took 7 bases from V and 3 from J, leaving 14 bases between them. CDR3 DNA: TGTGCCAGCGGCTCTCGTGGGGTCTACAATGAGCAGTTCTTC. Residues: CASGSRGVYNEQFF.

The chain uses TRBV2 and TRBJ1-6, with D hard to call. The CDR3 has 16 residues. Germline V gene sequence: CDR1 SNHLY, CDR2 FYNNEI. Trimming stripped 4 bases from V and 3 bases from J, with 13 bases between. CDR3 sequence (DNA): TGTGCCAGCAGTGGATCGAGTCGGGGCTATAATTCACCCCTCCACTTT. Its translation is CASSGSSRGYNSPLHF.

V and J are TRBV15 and TRBJ2-7; D gene unclear. The V end lost 1 base, the J end lost 6 bases, and 16 bases lay between the germline ends. The CDR3 runs 15 residues. The germline V gene has CDR1 LNHNV and CDR2 YYDKDF (reference sequence). CDR3 protein: CATSRAAGLDSEQYF. In DNA, the CDR3 is TGTGCCACCAGCAGAGCTGCCGGCCTCGACTCCGAGCAGTACTTC.

This sequence joins TRBV7-9 and TRBJ2-1, with 7 bases aligning to TRBD1. CDR3 size: 15 residues. V lost 7 bases, J lost 4 bases, and 10 bases stayed unmatched. Germline V gene lookup returns CDR1 SEHNR and CDR2 FQNEAQ (reference sequence). The CDR3 region is CASTRAGGDYNEQFF. The CDR3 DNA sequence: TGTGCCAGCACCCGAGCAGGGGGAGATTACAATGAGCAGTTCTTC.

As for this clonotype: The CDR3 does not close with the conserved phenylalanine or tryptophan, likely indicating a read error. The DNA is left out, because the CDR3 cannot be placed on it with certainty; the CDR3 is given as TCRdb lists it. The chain uses TRBV7-3 and TRBJ2-3; the table's D gene call, TRBD1, was not cross checked with the DNA. Germline assignment: CDR1 SGHTA and CDR2 FQGTGA. The CDR3 has 13 amino acids, counting both end residues. The CDR3 protein is CASRERGGGTGYL.

The chain's CDR3 is CASSTGTGGPDTQYF. CDR3 sequence (DNA): TGTGCCAGCAGCACAGGGACCGGGGGCCCAGATACGCAGTATTTT. V and J are TRBV7-8 and TRBJ2-3, with D possibly being TRBD1 or TRBD2 (6 bases each). Trimming shortened V by 5 bases and J by 4 bases, and 16 bases separated the two germline ends. The CDR3 is 15 residues long. From germline, CDR1 is SGHVS and CDR2 FQNEAQ. Looking up the rest from reference TRBV7-8 and TRBJ2-3 gives the full variable domain: GAGVSQSPRYKVAKRGQDVALRCDPISGHVSLFWYQQALGQGPEFLTYFQNEAQLDKSGLPSDRFFAERPEGSVSTLKIQRTQQEDSAVYLCASSTGTGGPDTQYFGPGTRLTVL.

Regarding this clonotype: The junction departs from the called germline gene at one end, perhaps through a read error. The chain recombines TRBV2 with TRBJ1-5; no reliable D call. CDR1 is SNHLY, CDR2 FYNNEI, per germline. The CDR3 contains 14 residues. CDR3 sequence: CASSDSDSNQPHHF. DNA of the CDR3: TGTGCCAGCAGTGATTCGGATAGCAATCAGCCCCACCATTTT. Based on the CDR3 plus reference TRBV2 and TRBJ1-5, the full variable domain is EPEVTQTPSHQVTQMGQEVILRCVPISNHLYFYWYRQILGQKVEFLVSFYNNEISEKSEIFDDQFSVERPDGSNFTLKIRSTKLEDSAMYFCASSDSDSNQPHHFGDGTRLSIL.

This chain joins TRBV19 and TRBJ1-5; D possibly corresponds to TRBD1 (5 bases). V gave up 7 bases and J gave up 1 base, with 8 bases separating them. Germline assignment: CDR1 LNHDA and CDR2 SQIVND (reference sequence). The CDR3 length is 13 residues. CDR3 protein: CASTRESNQPQHF. The DNA of the CDR3 is TGTGCCAGTACCAGGGAGAGCAATCAGCCCCAGCATTTT.

This clonotype appeared once. This rearrangement joins TRBV29-1 to TRBJ1-1, with 7 bases aligning to TRBD1. Trimming removed 4 bases from V and 8 bases from J; junction bases left unmatched: 7. The germline V gene has CDR1 SQVTM and CDR2 ANQGSEA. The CDR3 contains 12 residues. The CDR3 spells CSVATGQREAFF. CDR3 nucleotide sequence: TGCAGCGTTGCGACGGGACAGCGAGAAGCTTTCTTT.

The chain uses TRBV9 and TRBJ1-6; D is unresolved. The CDR3 length is 13 residues. Deletions cut 1 base from V and 8 bases from J, with 7 bases between. The V gene's germline CDR1 is SGDLS and CDR2 YYNGEE. The CDR3 DNA follows: TGTGCCAGCAGCGTAAAGTCCGATTCACCCCTCCACTTT. This gives the protein CASSVKSDSPLHF.

As for this clonotype: The germline gene is not matched at one end of the junction; a read error may be the cause. The chain is built from TRBV7-3 and TRBJ2-3, with a possible D match to TRBD2 (5 bases). The CDR3 has 13 residues. Germline assignment: CDR1 SGHTA and CDR2 FQGTGA. CDR3 sequence: CASGNEGNATQHF. The CDR3 nucleotides are TGTGCCAGCGGAAACGAGGGCAACGCTACGCAACATTTT.

Only one count was recorded for this clonotype. Likely a read error: the CDR3 ends without its conserved phenylalanine or tryptophan. The DNA is omitted, as the CDR3 cannot be located on it reliably, and the CDR3 follows TCRdb's listing. This sequence joins TRBV2 and TRBJ1-2. Germline V gives CDR1 SNHLY, CDR2 FYNNEI. The CDR3 has 16 amino acids, counting both end residues. The CDR3 is CASSARGRGLAYGYIC.

As concerns this clonotype: Since no conserved phenylalanine or tryptophan closes the CDR3, a read error is the likely cause. The DNA is left out, because the CDR3 cannot be placed on it with certainty; the CDR3 is given as TCRdb lists it. This sequence joins TRBV7-8 and TRBJ2-3; whether TRBD2, the table's D call, matches the DNA was not checked. Germline-derived CDR1 and CDR2 are SGHVS and FQNEAQ. Including both end residues, the CDR3 is 13 amino acids long. The CDR3 protein is CASSVRGGADYDY.

A remark on this clonotype: The junction departs from germline at one end; a sequencing error may be responsible. The chain has TRBV7-8 and TRBJ2-3; D may be TRBD1 or TRBD2 (5 bases each). The CDR3 is 14 residues long. Germline V lookup: CDR1 SGHVS, CDR2 FQNEAQ. Here the CDR3 reads CASSFPRDGAALSF. DNA of the CDR3: TGTGCCAGCAGCTTTCCGCGAGACGGGGCTGCCCTGTCTTTT.

This clonotype was seen only once. The chain joins TRBV20-1 to TRBJ1-2; D remains unclear. The V gene's germline CDR1 is DFQATT and CDR2 SNEGSKA (reference sequence). Trimming shortened V by 2 bases and J by 10 bases, and 20 bases separated the two germline ends. The CDR3 sequence is 14 residues long. The CDR3 region has the DNA TGCAGTGCTAGACCAAAGTGGAGAATAGGCGTCTACACCTTC. This encodes CSARPKWRIGVYTF.

This clonotype was picked up a small number of times. The junction departs from the called germline gene at one end, perhaps through a read error. In DNA, the CDR3 is TGTGCCAGCAGCTTATCGGGCGGAGGGCAAGAGGAAGCTTTT. It codes for CASSLSGGGQEEAF. The chain combines TRBV7-3 with TRBJ2-3; D is possibly TRBD2 (6 bases). The CDR3 extends over 14 amino acids. Germline CDR1 is SGHTA and CDR2 is FQGTGA.

Concerning this clonotype itself: The junction departs from germline at one end; a sequencing error may be responsible. CDR3 DNA sequence: TGTGCCAGCAGCTTAGCGGGTTATCCCGGGGCCAACGCTCTGACTTTC. Amino acid sequence: CASSLAGYPGANALTF. This chain links TRBV12-3 or TRBV12-4 with TRBJ2-6; 7 bases are a match to TRBD2. The length of the CDR3 is 16 residues.

As regards this clonotype: A read error may produce the germline difference seen at one junction end. The J gene is TRBJ1-1, the V gene TRBV19, with a weak D call TRBD1 (5 bases). The germline V gene encodes CDR1 LNHDA and CDR2 SQIVND (reference sequence). CDR3 length: 15 amino acids. The CDR3 DNA is TGTGCCAGCAGTATAGTGAGGGGAGCCAACACTGAAGAGTTCTTC. Translating it yields CASSIVRGANTEEFF.

In this sample, this clonotype turned up a few times. The DNA is left out, because the CDR3 cannot be placed on it with certainty; the CDR3 is given as TCRdb lists it. The chain employs TRBV7-8 and TRBJ2-7. The CDR3 extends over 14 residues, inclusive of both ends. Per the germline V gene, CDR1 is SGHVS and CDR2 is FQNEAQ. The CDR3 sequence is CASSFARGTDKQYF.